This TCR beta chain was retrieved from a study of cytomegalovirus exposure and HLA in healthy donors. In regard to this clone: Its antigen is not known.

Germline V gene lookup returns CDR1 SGHKS and CDR2 YYEKEE (reference sequence). Trimming stripped 1 base from V and 4 bases from J, with 8 bases between. The CDR3 has 14 amino acids. The PCR ran on 60 Vbeta and 13 Jbeta primers. Method: immunoSEQ multiplex PCR; TCRdb's copy keeps in-frame clones and lacks some. Of about 160,000 clones in the sample, around 77% were seen once. Study-level findings and limits: A later analysis linked a missense variant in DCLRE1C to the trimming of TCR beta V and J genes. In a later analysis, a genetic analysis reported fewer productive-TCR N-insertions in an Asian-associated ancestry cluster than the cohort average. Immune exposure data for these donors was limited to CMV serostatus. Links to common viral pathogens appeared, in a later analysis, for several of the most significant clusters.

Sample: PBMCs. The TCR originated in a woman between 35 and 50 years old in good health and CMV-seronegative. V and J are TRBV5-5 and TRBJ2-2; D remains ambiguous. The CDR3 is CASSLPKSTGELFF. The DNA of the CDR3 is TGTGCCAGCAGCTTGCCAAAGAGCACCGGGGAGCTGTTTTTT.